This T cell receptor (delta chain) was captured by sequencing in a study of γδ T cells in repeated Plasmodium falciparum infection. This clone was detected ten times or more. The sample holds other DNA sequences that translate to the same CDR3. Bulk repertoires came from Vgamma9/Vdelta2+ or Vdelta2-negative gammadelta T cells flow-sorted from PBMC. Trimming at V came to 5 bases and at J to 2 bases, leaving 16 bases not matched to a gene. Germline V lookup: CDR1 TSWWSYY, CDR2 QGS. This CDR3 region has 19 residues. TCRdb re-called the multiplex PCR reads using CATT. The sample holds 80,000 to 95,000 delta-chain clones, approximately 1.5% seen once.

This chain links TRDV1 with TRDJ1, with 11 bases aligning to TRDD3. Sequencing was performed on gamma-delta T cells from blood. The clonotype was recovered from a pool of human donors (malaria-infected and uninfected, not separated). The CDR3 DNA follows: TGTGCTCTTGGGTACTTCCTTCCTAACTGGGGGATAAGGACCGATAAACTCATCTTT. Amino acid sequence: CALGYFLPNWGIRTDKLIF.